What follows are 18 T cell receptor beta chains derived from one specimen sequenced in a study of Graves' ophthalmopathy and Graves' hyperthyroidism. From RNA, the CDR3 regions of TCR beta chains were amplified and sequenced. Investigators did first-round RT-PCR with HTBI primers, then second-round multiplex PCR. TCRdb ran MiXCR on the multiplex PCR reads and lists one entry per CDR3 protein. The sample has about 500,000 distinct CDR3 sequences, approximately 37% seen once. The sequencing input was peripheral blood or thyroid tissue (not recorded which). The receptors here all came from an adult man with Graves' hyperthyroidism.

The chain recombines TRBV13 with TRBJ1-3, with unresolved D. The CDR3 is made up of 15 amino acids. Germline lookup yields CDR1 PRHDT and CDR2 FYEKMQ (reference sequence). V was trimmed by 5 bases and J by 3 bases, leaving 14 bases between them. CDR3 nucleotide sequence: TGTGCCAGCAGCGTTGAAACGGGGAGTGGAAACACCATATATTTT. Its protein product is CASSVETGSGNTIYF.

The chain carries TRBV24-1 and TRBJ1-2; TRBD1 might be the D (5 bases). Germline-derived CDR1 and CDR2 are KGHDR and SFDVKD. The CDR3 sequence is 18 residues long. Trimming left V 2 bases short and J 0 bases short, with 18 bases between. The CDR3, as DNA: TGTGCCACCAGTGATTGGGGGACCGGGCCGCGGGCTAACTATGGCTACACCTTC. Residues: CATSDWGTGPRANYGYTF.

This clonotype was recorded many times. The chain employs TRBV11-2 and TRBJ1-2; 9 positions match TRBD1. The germline CDR1 and CDR2 sequences are SGHAT and FQNNGV. The trim removed 3 bases at V and 8 bases at J, leaving 4 bases unmatched. This CDR3 is built from 13 residues. The CDR3 here is CASSFGQGSGYTF. As DNA, the CDR3 is TGTGCCAGCAGCTTCGGACAGGGGAGCGGCTACACCTTC.

Comments on this clonotype: Given a much more abundant clone one base away, this may be a read error. V is TRBV11-2 and J is TRBJ2-2; 8 bases line up with TRBD2. Germline CDR1 and CDR2: SGHAT and FQNNGV. The CDR3 has 16 amino acids. The CDR3 loop is CASSLAGGSYTGEPFF. The CDR3 bases are TGTGCCAGCAGCTTAGCGGGGGGGTCTTACACCGGGGAGCCGTTTTTT. Full variable domain (outside the CDR3, taken from reference TRBV11-2 and TRBJ2-2): EAGVAQSPRYKIIEKRQSVAFWCNPISGHATLYWYQQILGQGPKLLIQFQNNGVVDDSQLPKDRFSAERLKGVDSTLKIQPAKLEDSAVYLCASSLAGGSYTGEPFFGEGSRLTVL.

Regarding this clonotype: This may be a read error: a much more frequent sequence differs by one nucleotide. The genes are TRBV4-1 and TRBJ2-7, with TRBD2 matching 7 bases. CDR1 and CDR2 (germline): MGHRA, YSYEKL. V was clipped by 0 bases and J by 6 bases; unmatched bases: 17. The length of the CDR3 is 18 residues. In DNA form, the CDR3 reads TGCGCCAGCAGCCAAGACGGTCTTAGCGGGTGGGCCCTAGGCGAGCAGTACTTC. Protein: CASSQDGLSGWALGEQYF.

This clonotype was counted at least ten times. This chain links TRBV20-1 with TRBJ1-5, with D tentatively TRBD1 (6 bases). Trimming took 6 bases from V and 0 from J, leaving 12 bases between them. The CDR3 consists of 14 residues. Germline V gene lookup returns CDR1 DFQATT and CDR2 SNEGSKA (reference sequence). The CDR3 reads CSAITGTSNQPQHF. In nucleotides, the CDR3 is TGCAGTGCAATCACAGGGACTAGCAATCAGCCCCAGCATTTT.

This clonotype appeared once. The chain is built from TRBV19 and TRBJ1-5; D perhaps matches TRBD1 (6 bases). The CDR3 covers 13 residues. V lost 6 bases and J 14 bases, leaving 20 bases between the germline ends. Germline V lookup: CDR1 LNHDA, CDR2 SQIVND (reference sequence). CDR3 DNA: TGTGCCAGTAGGGACCCGGGACATGAGGGCGAGCATTTT. It yields the protein CASRDPGHEGEHF.

There are a few counts of this clonotype. This sequence joins TRBV11-3 and TRBJ1-3, with a possible D match to TRBD1 (5 bases). Trimming left V 1 base short and J 0 bases short, with 10 bases between. The CDR3 covers 16 residues. In germline, CDR1 is SGHNT, CDR2 YENEEA. This CDR3 is CASSLGRGFSGNTIYF. The CDR3 DNA reads as TGTGCCAGCAGCTTAGGGAGGGGATTCTCTGGAAACACCATATATTTT.

This clonotype was found a few times. The chain is built from TRBV20-1 and TRBJ2-7, with D possibly matching TRBD1 (5 bases). The CDR3 runs 14 residues. Germline CDR1 and CDR2: DFQATT and SNEGSKA (reference sequence). Trimming cost V 5 bases and J 2 bases, with 16 bases left between them. CDR3 in amino acids: CSAQGLNKAYEQYF. In nucleotides, the CDR3 is TGCAGTGCTCAGGGTCTCAACAAAGCCTACGAGCAGTACTTC.

This clonotype came up many times. V and J are TRBV7-2 and TRBJ1-2, with 9 positions matching TRBD1. Per the germline V gene, CDR1 is SGHTA and CDR2 is FQGNSA. V lost 3 bases and J lost 8; bases outside the gene matches: 13. CDR3 length: 16 residues. This chain's CDR3 is CASSFSGTGFLRGYTF. DNA for the CDR3: TGTGCCAGCAGCTTTTCCGGGACAGGGTTTTTGCGGGGCTACACCTTC.

The V and J genes are TRBV10-3 and TRBJ1-2; perhaps TRBD1 as D (5 bases). Per germline, CDR1 ENHRY and CDR2 SYGVKD. V dropped 2 bases and J dropped 0 bases, with 19 bases sitting between them. This CDR3 contains 18 residues. The CDR3 here is CAISETPGRNISNYGYTF. For the CDR3, the DNA is TGTGCCATCAGTGAGACACCGGGACGGAACATTTCTAACTATGGCTACACCTTC.

There are many counts of this clonotype. The J gene is TRBJ2-7, the V gene TRBV19; tentative D call: TRBD2 (5 bases). Germline V gives CDR1 LNHDA, CDR2 SQIVND (reference sequence). Trimming stripped 3 bases from V and 3 bases from J, with 12 bases between. CDR3 length: 14 amino acids. In DNA, the CDR3 is TGTGCCAGTAGTATTTGGAGCGGTTACTACGAGCAGTACTTC. It is translated as CASSIWSGYYEQYF.

This clonotype has more than one count but fewer than ten. The rearrangement joins TRBV7-9 to TRBJ1-1; no firm D call. Trimming cost V 3 bases and J 4 bases, with 21 bases left between them. The CDR3 is made up of 17 amino acids. Germline V lookup: CDR1 SEHNR, CDR2 FQNEAQ (reference sequence). The chain's CDR3 is CASSFYRTGLVGTEAFF. In DNA, the CDR3 is TGTGCCAGCAGCTTCTACCGAACCGGACTAGTAGGCACTGAAGCTTTCTTT.

CDR3 sequence: CASSLAQYGAYAFF. In nucleotides, the CDR3 is TGTGCCAGCAGCTTAGCGCAGTATGGGGCCTACGCTTTCTTT. The rearrangement joins TRBV7-8 to TRBJ1-1; TRBD1 is a possible D gene (5 bases). V shed 0 bases and J shed 11 bases, with 16 bases lying between them. From germline, CDR1 is SGHVS and CDR2 FQNEAQ. The CDR3 is 14 amino acids.

This clonotype came up many times. The V call is TRBV15, the J call TRBJ2-7, with 9 bases that match TRBD1. Trimming at V came to 0 bases and at J to 3 bases, leaving 0 bases not matched to a gene. Per the germline V gene, CDR1 is LNHNV and CDR2 is YYDKDF (reference sequence). CDR3 length: 14 residues. The CDR3 coding sequence is TGTGCCACCAGCAGAGAGGGACAGGGCTACGAGCAGTACTTC. Translating it yields CATSREGQGYEQYF.

This chain connects TRBV10-3 to TRBJ1-1; D is possibly TRBD1 (5 bases). Trimming shortened V by 3 bases and J by 1 base, and 9 bases separated the two germline ends. Germline CDR1 is ENHRY and CDR2 is SYGVKD. The CDR3 length is 14 residues. CDR3 region: CAISDRVGNTEAFF. CDR3 DNA sequence: TGTGCCATCAGTGACAGGGTCGGGAACACTGAAGCTTTCTTT.

This clonotype showed up many times. The chain carries TRBV5-1 and TRBJ2-5; weak D call: TRBD1 (5 bases). Trimming cost V 0 bases and J 4 bases, with 10 bases left between them. The CDR3 is 14 amino acids. Germline V gene sequence: CDR1 SGHRS, CDR2 YFSETQ. CDR3 residues: CASSLAERGETQYF. The DNA of the CDR3 is TGCGCCAGCAGCTTGGCCGAAAGGGGAGAGACCCAGTACTTC.

The sample holds many counts of this clonotype. The V gene is TRBV10-2, the J gene TRBJ1-1; 8 bases match TRBD1. Germline V gives CDR1 WSHSY, CDR2 SAAADI. CDR3 size: 13 residues. V gave up 7 bases and J gave up 0 bases; unmatched junction bases: 1. The CDR3 is CASKGQVNTEAFF. CDR3 in DNA: TGCGCCAGCAAGGGACAGGTGAACACTGAAGCTTTCTTT.